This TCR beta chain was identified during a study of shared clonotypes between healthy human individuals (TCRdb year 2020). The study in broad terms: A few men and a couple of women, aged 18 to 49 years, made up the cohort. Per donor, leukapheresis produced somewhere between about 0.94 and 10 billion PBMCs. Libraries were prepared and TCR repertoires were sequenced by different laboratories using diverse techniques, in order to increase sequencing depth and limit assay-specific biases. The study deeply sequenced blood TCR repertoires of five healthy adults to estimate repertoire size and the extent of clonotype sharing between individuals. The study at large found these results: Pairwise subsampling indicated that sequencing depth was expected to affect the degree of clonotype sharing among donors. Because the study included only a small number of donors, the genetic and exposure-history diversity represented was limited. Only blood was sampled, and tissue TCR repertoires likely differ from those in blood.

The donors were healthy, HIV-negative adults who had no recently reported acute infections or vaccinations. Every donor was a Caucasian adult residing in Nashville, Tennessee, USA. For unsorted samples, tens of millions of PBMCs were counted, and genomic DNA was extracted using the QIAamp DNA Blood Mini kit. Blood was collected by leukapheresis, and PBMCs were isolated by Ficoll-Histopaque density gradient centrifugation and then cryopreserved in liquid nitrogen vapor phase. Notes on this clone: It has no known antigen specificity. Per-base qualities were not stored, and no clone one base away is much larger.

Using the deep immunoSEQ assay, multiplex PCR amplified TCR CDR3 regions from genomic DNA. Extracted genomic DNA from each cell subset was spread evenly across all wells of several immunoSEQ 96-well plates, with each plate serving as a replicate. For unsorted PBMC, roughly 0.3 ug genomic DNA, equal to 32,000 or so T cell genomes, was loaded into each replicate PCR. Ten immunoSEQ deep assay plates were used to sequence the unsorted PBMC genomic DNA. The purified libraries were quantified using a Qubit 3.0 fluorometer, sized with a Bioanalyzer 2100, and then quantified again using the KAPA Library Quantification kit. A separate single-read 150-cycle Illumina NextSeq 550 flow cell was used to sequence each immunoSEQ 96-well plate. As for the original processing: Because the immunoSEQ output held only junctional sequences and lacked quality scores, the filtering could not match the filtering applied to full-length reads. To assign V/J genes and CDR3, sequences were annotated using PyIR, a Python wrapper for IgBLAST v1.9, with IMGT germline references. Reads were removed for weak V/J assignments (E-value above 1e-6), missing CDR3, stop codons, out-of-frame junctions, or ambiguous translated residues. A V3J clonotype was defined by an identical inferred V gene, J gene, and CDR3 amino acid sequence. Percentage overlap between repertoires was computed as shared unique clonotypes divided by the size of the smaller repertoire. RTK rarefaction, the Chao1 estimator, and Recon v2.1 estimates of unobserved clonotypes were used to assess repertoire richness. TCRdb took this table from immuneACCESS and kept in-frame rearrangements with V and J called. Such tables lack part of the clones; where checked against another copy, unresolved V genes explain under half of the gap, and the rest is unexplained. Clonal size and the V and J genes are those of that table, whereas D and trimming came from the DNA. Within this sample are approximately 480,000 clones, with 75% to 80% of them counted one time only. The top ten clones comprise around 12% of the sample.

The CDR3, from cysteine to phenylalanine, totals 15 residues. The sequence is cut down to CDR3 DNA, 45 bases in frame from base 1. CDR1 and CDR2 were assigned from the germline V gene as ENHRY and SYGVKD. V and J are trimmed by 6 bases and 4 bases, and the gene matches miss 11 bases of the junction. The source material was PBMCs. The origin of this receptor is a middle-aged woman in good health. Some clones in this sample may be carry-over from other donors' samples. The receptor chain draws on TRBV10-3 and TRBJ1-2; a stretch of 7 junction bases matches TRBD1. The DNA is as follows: TGTGCCATCAGCCCGGAGGGGGACAGAATCTATGGCTACACCTTC. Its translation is CAISPEGDRIYGYTF.